The T cell receptor beta chain described here comes from a study of CD8 T cells in ankylosing spondylitis. Remarks on this clonotype: A junction boundary mismatches the germline segment, possibly from a read error.

TCRdb reprocessed the 5' RACE reads with MiXCR, giving one entry per CDR3 protein. The repertoire includes just over 350,000 distinct CDR3 sequences, approximately 22% of them detected once, and roughly 14% sits in the top ten. Specimen: blood, either unsorted or a sorted T cell fraction (not recorded which). The source is a male donor with ankylosing spondylitis or in good health (not recorded which).

CDR3 in amino acids: CASSPAGIPPGANVLTF. The CDR3 region has the DNA TGTGCCAGCTCACCAGCAGGGATCCCCCCTGGGGCCAACGTCCTGACGTTC. The gene calls are TRBV18 and TRBJ2-6; maybe TRBD1 (5 bases). CDR3 length: 17 residues. The germline CDR1 and CDR2 sequences are KGHSH and LQKENI.